These 20 T cell receptor beta chains share one sample of origin, sequenced in a study of cytomegalovirus exposure and HLA in healthy donors. Researchers ran the PCR with 60 Vbeta and 13 Jbeta primers. The protocol was immunoSEQ multiplex PCR, while the TCRdb copy is restricted to in-frame clones and leaves out a portion. The data contain 150,000 to 200,000 clones, approximately 85% of them seen just once; the ten biggest clones take up 4% to 6%. The sample comprised PBMCs. The receptors originated from a girl aged 5 to 17 in good health and CMV-seropositive.

This clone has just a few counts. This chain uses TRBV15 with TRBJ2-5, with TRBD2 identical over 12 bases. CDR1 and CDR2 from the germline V gene are LNHNV and YYDKDF (reference sequence). The length of the CDR3 is 16 residues. The junction had 5 bases not matched to a gene; V was cut back by 1 base and J by 5 bases. The CDR3 nucleotides read TGTGCCACCAGCAGAGTTCCTAGCGGGGGGGTTGAGACCCAGTACTTC. Encoded protein: CATSRVPSGGVETQYF.

The genes are TRBV12-5 and TRBJ2-7, with TRBD1 identical over 8 bases. V lost 1 base and J lost 0; bases outside the gene matches: 11. Germline V CDR1 and CDR2: LGHNT, FRNRAP. The CDR3 length is 18 residues. The CDR3 DNA reads as TGTGCTAGTGGTTTGGACTACCTCCGTGGACAGGGCTCCTACGAGCAGTACTTC. Translation: CASGLDYLRGQGSYEQYF.

This chain links TRBV13 with TRBJ1-1; D not resolved. In germline, CDR1 is PRHDT, CDR2 FYEKMQ (reference sequence). The CDR3 runs to 12 residues. Trimming stripped 5 bases from V and 6 bases from J, with 10 bases between. The chain's CDR3 is CASSAEASEAFF. In DNA form, the CDR3 reads TGTGCCAGCAGCGCAGAGGCTTCTGAAGCTTTCTTT.

This sequence joins TRBV11-3 and TRBJ2-6, with 10 nucleotides matching TRBD1. Trimming removed 5 bases from V and 4 bases from J; junction bases left unmatched: 5. The CDR3 is 16 amino acids. The germline V gene has CDR1 SGHNT and CDR2 YENEEA. CDR3 loop: CASSVGQGRGANVLTF. CDR3 DNA: TGTGCCAGCAGCGTGGGACAGGGGCGCGGGGCCAACGTCCTGACTTTC.

The rearrangement joins TRBV7-9 to TRBJ1-3, with D hard to call. CDR3 size: 13 residues. V shed 3 bases and J shed 6 bases, with 9 bases lying between them. The germline V gene encodes CDR1 SEHNR and CDR2 FQNEAQ (reference sequence). The CDR3 loop reads CASSFLVQNTIYF. The CDR3 coding sequence is TGTGCCAGCAGCTTTCTAGTTCAAAACACCATATATTTT.

The rearrangement uses TRBV13 and TRBJ2-2; TRBD1 aligns across 8 bases. V was clipped by 5 bases and J by 1 base; unmatched bases: 6. Germline V gene sequence: CDR1 PRHDT, CDR2 FYEKMQ (reference sequence). The CDR3 covers 16 residues. The CDR3, as DNA: TGTGCCAGCAGCCCTTCAGGGGGCTGGAACACCGGGGAGCTGTTTTTT. This sequence encodes CASSPSGGWNTGELFF.

This clone has only a few counts. The chain uses TRBV5-6 and TRBJ2-7, with TRBD1 matching over 9 bases. The CDR3 totals 16 residues. Germline CDR1 is SGHDT and CDR2 is YYEEEE. V gave up 4 bases and J gave up 1 base; unmatched junction bases: 9. CDR3: CASSAIRDRASYEQYF. The CDR3 nucleotides are TGTGCCAGCAGCGCCATCCGGGACAGGGCATCCTACGAGCAGTACTTC.

The rearrangement joins TRBV5-8 to TRBJ1-6; tentatively, D is TRBD1 (5 bases). Germline CDR1 reads SGHTS; CDR2 reads YDEGEE. The length of the CDR3 is 16 residues. The V end was cut by 0 bases, the J end by 5 bases, with 12 bases between. The CDR3 is CASSLVWRRDNSPLHF. CDR3 nucleotide sequence: TGTGCCAGCAGCTTGGTATGGCGCAGGGATAATTCACCCCTCCACTTT.

J is TRBJ2-3 and V is TRBV6-4; a weak D match, TRBD2 (5 bases). The CDR3 contains 13 residues. V lost 4 bases, J lost 4 bases, and 9 bases lay in between. CDR1 and CDR2 (germline): MRHNA, SNTAGT. The CDR3 loop reads CASSGSGSDTQYF. CDR3 nucleotide sequence: TGTGCCAGCAGTGGGTCGGGGTCAGATACGCAGTATTTT.

This rearrangement joins TRBV29-1 to TRBJ2-5; 12 bases fit TRBD1. The CDR3 loop spans 16 amino acids. Germline loops: CDR1 SQVTM, CDR2 ANQGSEA. V lost 7 bases and J lost 5; bases outside the gene matches: 14. CDR3 bases: TGCAGCGCAAACCCCCTAGGGACAGGGGGCTTGGAGACCCAGTACTTC. Encoded protein: CSANPLGTGGLETQYF.

This clone came up once. The chain uses TRBV19 and TRBJ1-6; 7 nucleotides match TRBD1. Germline V gene sequence: CDR1 LNHDA, CDR2 SQIVND (reference sequence). With V trimmed by 5 bases and J by 9 bases, 13 bases remained unmatched. The CDR3 runs to 16 residues. This chain's CDR3 is CASSARSQGKGSPLHF. The CDR3 coding sequence is TGTGCCAGTAGTGCCAGATCACAGGGGAAGGGTTCACCCCTCCACTTT.

The chain has TRBV27 and TRBJ1-1; tentative D call: TRBD1 (6 bases). The germline CDR1 and CDR2 sequences are MNHEY and SMNVEV (reference sequence). The V end was cut by 4 bases, the J end by 4 bases, with 10 bases between. There are 13 residues in the CDR3. CDR3 region: CASSSGQFTEAFF. For the CDR3, the DNA is TGTGCCAGCAGTTCCGGACAGTTCACTGAAGCTTTCTTT.

The V and J genes are TRBV30 and TRBJ2-7; D not resolved. The CDR3 runs 13 residues. Germline values: CDR1 GTSNPN, CDR2 SVGIG (reference sequence). Deletions cut 1 base from V and 4 bases from J, with 11 bases between. CDR3 DNA: TGTGCCTGGAGTGGCGGCGAGCTATACGAGCAGTACTTC. It specifies CAWSGGELYEQYF.

This CDR3 reads CASSPGTGDQNTEAFF. DNA for the CDR3: TGTGCCAGCTCACCTGGGACAGGGGACCAGAACACTGAAGCTTTCTTT. V is TRBV18 and J is TRBJ1-1; 10 positions agree with TRBD1. There are 16 residues in the CDR3. Per the germline V gene, CDR1 is KGHSH and CDR2 is LQKENI. J gave up 1 base and V 3 bases, and 5 bases lay outside the gene matches.

The chain combines TRBV21-1 with TRBJ2-7; the table's D call, TRBD1, was not checked against the DNA. TRBV21-1 is a recognized pseudogene. The CDR3 consists of 16 residues. CDR3 in amino acids: CASSLRLGQWTHEQYF. The CDR3 DNA reads TGTGCCAGCAGCCTCCGACTGGGGCAGTGGACCCACGAGCAGTACTTC.

The chain couples TRBV7-8 to TRBJ1-2; maybe TRBD1 (5 bases). Trimming took off 5 bases at V and 5 bases at J, with 21 bases between the two ends. The CDR3 totals 16 residues. Per the germline V gene, CDR1 is SGHVS and CDR2 is FQNEAQ. CDR3 bases: TGTGCCAGCAGCCCCGGCCGTGGGGCGCGAGGATATGGCTACACCTTC. Protein product: CASSPGRGARGYGYTF.

The gene calls are TRBV5-1 and TRBJ1-2; TRBD1 matches at 9 bases. V gave up 0 bases and J gave up 6 bases; unmatched junction bases: 3. Germline CDR1 reads SGHRS; CDR2 reads YFSETQ. The CDR3 is made up of 14 amino acids. CDR3 sequence: CASSLGDRADGYTF. DNA for the CDR3: TGCGCCAGCAGCTTGGGGGACAGGGCGGATGGCTACACCTTC.

The chain joins TRBV6-1 to TRBJ1-1; maybe TRBD1 (5 bases). CDR3 length: 14 residues. Germline V lookup: CDR1 MNHNS, CDR2 SASEGT. The V end was cut by 7 bases, the J end by 3 bases, with 15 bases between. CDR3 region: CASTPRIGDTEAFF. For the CDR3, the DNA is TGTGCCAGCACCCCCCGCATAGGGGACACTGAAGCTTTCTTT.

The rearrangement joins TRBV18 to TRBJ1-5, with 7 bases matching TRBD1. Looked up from germline, CDR1 is KGHSH and CDR2 is LQKENI. V gave up 4 bases and J gave up 0 bases; unmatched junction bases: 15. The CDR3 extends over 19 amino acids. CDR3 residues: CASSLGTELWGNSNQPQHF. The CDR3 DNA sequence: TGTGCCAGCTCACTCGGGACAGAGCTTTGGGGGAATAGCAATCAGCCCCAGCATTTT.

This clone was observed once. The rearrangement joins TRBV2 to TRBJ1-1, with a possible D match to TRBD1 (6 bases). Germline lookup yields CDR1 SNHLY and CDR2 FYNNEI. CDR3 length equals 16 residues. V lost 7 bases and J 0 bases, leaving 18 bases between the germline ends. Here the CDR3 reads CASTYNRDNMNTEAFF. As DNA, the CDR3 is TGTGCCAGCACCTATAACAGGGACAACATGAACACTGAAGCTTTCTTT.